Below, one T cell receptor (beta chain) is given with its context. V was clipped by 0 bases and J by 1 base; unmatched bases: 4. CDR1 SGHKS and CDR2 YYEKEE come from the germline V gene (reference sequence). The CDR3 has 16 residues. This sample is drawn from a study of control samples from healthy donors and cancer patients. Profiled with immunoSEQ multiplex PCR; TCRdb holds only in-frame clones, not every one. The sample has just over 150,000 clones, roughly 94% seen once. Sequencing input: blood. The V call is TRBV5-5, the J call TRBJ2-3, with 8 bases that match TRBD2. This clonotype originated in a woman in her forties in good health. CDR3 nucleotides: TGTGCCAGCAGCTTGGATGTGCGGGGGGGCACAGATACGCAGTATTTT. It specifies CASSLDVRGGTDTQYF.